This T cell receptor beta chain was found in a study of blood T cell repertoires in COVID-19. Study context: From the United States, Italy and Spain came samples of acute and convalescent COVID-19.

This CDR3 is 14 amino acids long. V lost 6 bases and J 5 bases, leaving 16 bases between the germline ends. The germline gives CDR1 MNHEY, CDR2 SMNVEV (reference sequence). The protocol was immunoSEQ multiplex PCR, while the TCRdb copy is restricted to in-frame clones and leaves out a portion. The repertoire holds about 40,000 clones, roughly 80% seen once, with about 2.6% in the top ten. The chain combines TRBV27 with TRBJ2-5; D perhaps matches TRBD2 (6 bases). This TCR came from a woman aged 55 to 70 with acute or convalescent COVID-19. The sample consisted of peripheral blood. The CDR3 DNA reads as TGTGCCAGCAGGAAGGGAGGCGTAGGGGAGACCCAGTACTTC. Encoded protein: CASRKGGVGETQYF.